The T cell receptor beta chain under discussion was sequenced for a study of CD8+CD57+ T cells in acquired aplastic anemia. Across the whole study: The average for DNA from sorted CD4+ and CD8+ cells was roughly 3 ug. Healthy donors averaged approximately 11 million reads for CD4+ cells. Study findings and constraints: In CD8+ cells, Simpson's diversity showed no significant difference between patients and controls. Around 27 sequences, all CD8+ CDR3, were shared between patients and controls.

TCR beta VDJ combinations and CDR3 sequences were profiled from genomic DNA. TCRdb used MiXCR to reprocess the reads, holding one entry per CDR3 protein. The table has around 64,000 distinct CDR3 sequences, 55% seen once. Worth noting for this clonotype: Its antigen remains unidentified.

CDR3 length: 16 residues. Germline CDR1 reads SGHRS; CDR2 reads YFSETQ. V was pared by 0 bases and J by 0 bases, with 3 bases of the junction left unmatched. The specimen sequenced was sorted CD4+, CD8+, or CD8+CD57+ T cells (not recorded which) from PBMCs. The chain links TRBV5-1 to TRBJ2-3, with 8 bases that match TRBD2. The sequence derives from a human donor in good health, serving as a control. The CDR3 nucleotides read TGCGCCAGCAGCTTGGTCGCGGGGGGAAGCACAGATACGCAGTATTTT. Protein product: CASSLVAGGSTDTQYF.